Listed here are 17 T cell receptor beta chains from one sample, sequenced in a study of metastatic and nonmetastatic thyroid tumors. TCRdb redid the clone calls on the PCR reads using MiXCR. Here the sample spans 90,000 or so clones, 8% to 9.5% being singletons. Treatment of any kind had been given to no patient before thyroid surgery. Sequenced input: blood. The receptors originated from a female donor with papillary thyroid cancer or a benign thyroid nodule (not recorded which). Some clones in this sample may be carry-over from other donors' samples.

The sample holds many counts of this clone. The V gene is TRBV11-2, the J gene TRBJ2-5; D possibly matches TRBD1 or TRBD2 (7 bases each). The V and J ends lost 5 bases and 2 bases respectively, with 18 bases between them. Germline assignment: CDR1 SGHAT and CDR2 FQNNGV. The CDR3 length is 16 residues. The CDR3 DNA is TGTGCCAGCAGCCTACAGACAGGGCGGGGGCAAGAGACCCAGTACTTC. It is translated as CASSLQTGRGQETQYF.

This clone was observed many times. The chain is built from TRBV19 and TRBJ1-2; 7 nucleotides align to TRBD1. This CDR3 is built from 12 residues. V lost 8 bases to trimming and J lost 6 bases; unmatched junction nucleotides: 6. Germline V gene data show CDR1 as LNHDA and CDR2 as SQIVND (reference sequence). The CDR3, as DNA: TGTGCCAGTGCGGGACAGCCAGATGGCTACACCTTC. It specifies CASAGQPDGYTF.

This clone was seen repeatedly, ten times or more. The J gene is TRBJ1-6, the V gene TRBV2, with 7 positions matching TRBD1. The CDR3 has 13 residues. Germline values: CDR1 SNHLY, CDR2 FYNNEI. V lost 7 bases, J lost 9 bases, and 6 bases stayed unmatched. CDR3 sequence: CASNTGVSSPLHF. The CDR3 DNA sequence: TGTGCCAGCAACACAGGGGTGAGTTCACCCCTCCACTTT.

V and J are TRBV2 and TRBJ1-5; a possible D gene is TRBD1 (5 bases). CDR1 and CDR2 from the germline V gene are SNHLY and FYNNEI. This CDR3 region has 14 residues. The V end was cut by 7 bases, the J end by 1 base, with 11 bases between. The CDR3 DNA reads TGTGCCAGCATGGGGGGTCTCAGCAATCAGCCCCAGCATTTT. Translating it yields CASMGGLSNQPQHF.

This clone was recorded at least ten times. DNA of the CDR3: TGTGCCAGCAGTTTTTTGGATACGCAGTATTTT. Its translation: CASSFLDTQYF. V is TRBV28 and J is TRBJ2-3; D unclear. CDR1 MDHEN and CDR2 SYDVKM come from the germline V gene. The V gene lost 3 bases and the J gene lost 6 bases, with 4 bases spanning the gap. This CDR3 comprises 11 residues.

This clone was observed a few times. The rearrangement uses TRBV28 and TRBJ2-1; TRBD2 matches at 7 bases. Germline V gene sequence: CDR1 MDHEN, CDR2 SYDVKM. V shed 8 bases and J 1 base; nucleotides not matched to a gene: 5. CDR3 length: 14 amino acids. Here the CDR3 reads CASRPGGSYNEQFF. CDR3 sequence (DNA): TGTGCCAGCCGCCCGGGAGGATCCTACAATGAGCAGTTCTTC.

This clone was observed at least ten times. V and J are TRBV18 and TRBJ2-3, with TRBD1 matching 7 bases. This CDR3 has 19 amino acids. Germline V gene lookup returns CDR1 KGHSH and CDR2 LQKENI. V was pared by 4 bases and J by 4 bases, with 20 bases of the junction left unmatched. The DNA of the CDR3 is TGTGCCAGCTCACAATTACCCGCCACAGGGGCGCGAAGAGCAGATACGCAGTATTTT. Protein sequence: CASSQLPATGARRADTQYF.

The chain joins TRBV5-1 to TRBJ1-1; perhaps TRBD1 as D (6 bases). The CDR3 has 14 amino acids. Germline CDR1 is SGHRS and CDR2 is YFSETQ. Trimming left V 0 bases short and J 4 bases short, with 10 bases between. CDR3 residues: CASSLAEGGTEAFF. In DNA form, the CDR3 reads TGCGCCAGCAGCTTGGCAGAAGGGGGCACTGAAGCTTTCTTT.

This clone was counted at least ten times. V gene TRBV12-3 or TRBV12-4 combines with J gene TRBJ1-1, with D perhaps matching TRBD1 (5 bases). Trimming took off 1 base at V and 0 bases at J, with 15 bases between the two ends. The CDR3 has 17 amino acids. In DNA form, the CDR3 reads TGTGCCAGCAGTTTAGTTGTCAGGGTAGGCCTGAACACTGAAGCTTTCTTT. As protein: CASSLVVRVGLNTEAFF.

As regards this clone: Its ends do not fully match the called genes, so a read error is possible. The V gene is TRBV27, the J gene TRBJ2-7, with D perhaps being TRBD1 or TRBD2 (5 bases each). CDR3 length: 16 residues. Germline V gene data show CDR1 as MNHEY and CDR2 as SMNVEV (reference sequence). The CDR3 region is CASSLWPPERGYDQYF. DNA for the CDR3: TGTGCCAGCAGTTTATGGCCGCCCGAGAGGGGCTACGATCAGTACTTC.

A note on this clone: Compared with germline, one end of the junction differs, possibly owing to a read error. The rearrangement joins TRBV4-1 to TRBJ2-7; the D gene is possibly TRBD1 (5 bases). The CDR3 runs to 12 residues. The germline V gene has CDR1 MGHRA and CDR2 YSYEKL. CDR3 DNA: TGTGCCAGCAGCTTAGGGGCAGGGAAGCAGTACTTC. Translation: CASSLGAGKQYF.

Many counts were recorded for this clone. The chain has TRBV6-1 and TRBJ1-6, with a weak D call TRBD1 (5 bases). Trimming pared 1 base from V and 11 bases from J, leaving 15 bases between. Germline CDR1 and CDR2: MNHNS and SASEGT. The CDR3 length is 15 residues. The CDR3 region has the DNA TGTGCCAGCAGTGAAGAGGTCGGGACGGTGGCACCCCTCCACTTT. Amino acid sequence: CASSEEVGTVAPLHF.

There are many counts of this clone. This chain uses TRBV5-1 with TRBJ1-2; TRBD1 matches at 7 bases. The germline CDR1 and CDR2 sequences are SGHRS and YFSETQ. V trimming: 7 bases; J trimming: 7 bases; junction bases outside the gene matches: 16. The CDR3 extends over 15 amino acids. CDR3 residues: CASSYGGSGTVGYTF. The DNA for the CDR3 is TGCGCCAGCTCATATGGGGGTTCCGGGACAGTTGGCTACACCTTC.

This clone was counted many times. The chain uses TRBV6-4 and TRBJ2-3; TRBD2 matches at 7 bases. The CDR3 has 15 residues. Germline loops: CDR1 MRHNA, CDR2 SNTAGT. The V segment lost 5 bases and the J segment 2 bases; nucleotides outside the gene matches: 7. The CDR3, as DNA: TGTGCCAGCAGTAGCGGGGTGGGAACCACAGATACGCAGTATTTT. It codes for CASSSGVGTTDTQYF.

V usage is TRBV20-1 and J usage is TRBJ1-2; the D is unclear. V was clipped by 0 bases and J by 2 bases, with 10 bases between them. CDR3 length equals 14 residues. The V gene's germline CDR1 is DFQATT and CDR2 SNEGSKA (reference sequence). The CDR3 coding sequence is TGCAGTGCTAGAGATCTCGGGTGGAACTATGGCTACACCTTC. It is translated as CSARDLGWNYGYTF.

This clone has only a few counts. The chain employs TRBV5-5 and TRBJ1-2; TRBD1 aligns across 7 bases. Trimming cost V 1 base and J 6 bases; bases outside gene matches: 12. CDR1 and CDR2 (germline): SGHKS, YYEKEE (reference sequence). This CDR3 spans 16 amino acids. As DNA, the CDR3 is TGTGCCAGCAGCTTGTTCCGGACCGGGACAGCCAATGGCTACACCTTC. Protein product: CASSLFRTGTANGYTF.

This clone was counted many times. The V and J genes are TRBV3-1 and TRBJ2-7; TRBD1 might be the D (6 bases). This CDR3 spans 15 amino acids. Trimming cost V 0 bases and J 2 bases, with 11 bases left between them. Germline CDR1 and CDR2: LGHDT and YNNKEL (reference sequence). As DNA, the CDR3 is TGTGCCAGCAGCCAAGATAGGGGGTCCACCTACGAGCAGTACTTC. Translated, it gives CASSQDRGSTYEQYF.